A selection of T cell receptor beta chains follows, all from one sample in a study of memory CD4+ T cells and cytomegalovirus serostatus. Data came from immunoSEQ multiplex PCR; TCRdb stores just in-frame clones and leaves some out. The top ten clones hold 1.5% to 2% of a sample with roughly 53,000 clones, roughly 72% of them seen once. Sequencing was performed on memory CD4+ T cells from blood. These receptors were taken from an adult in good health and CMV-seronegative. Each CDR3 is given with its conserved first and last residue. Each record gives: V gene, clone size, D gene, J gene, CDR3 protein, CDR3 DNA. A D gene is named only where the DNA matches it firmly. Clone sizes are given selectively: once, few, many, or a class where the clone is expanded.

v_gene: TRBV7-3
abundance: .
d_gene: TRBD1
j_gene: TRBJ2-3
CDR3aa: CASSHGTGPSTDTQYF
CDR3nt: TGTGCCAGCAGCCACGGGACAGGCCCTTCCACAGATACGCAGTATTTT

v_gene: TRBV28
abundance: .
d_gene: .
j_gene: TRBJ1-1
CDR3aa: CASSSVRRGTEAFF
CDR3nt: TGTGCCAGCAGCTCCGTAAGGCGCGGGACTGAAGCTTTCTTT

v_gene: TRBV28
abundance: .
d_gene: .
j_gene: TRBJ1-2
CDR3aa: CASSRITGYTF
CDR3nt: TGTGCCAGCAGTCGGATCACAGGCTACACCTTC

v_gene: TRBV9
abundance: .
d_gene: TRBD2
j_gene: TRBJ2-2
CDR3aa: CASMYGSGFANTGELFF
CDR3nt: TGTGCCAGCATGTACGGTAGCGGGTTTGCGAACACCGGGGAGCTGTTTTTT

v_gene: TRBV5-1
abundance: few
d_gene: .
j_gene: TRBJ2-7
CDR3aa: CASSMASIYEQYF
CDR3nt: TGCGCCAGCAGCATGGCTTCAATCTACGAGCAGTACTTC

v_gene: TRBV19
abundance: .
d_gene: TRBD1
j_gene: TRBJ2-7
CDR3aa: CASSIWGQGPGEQYF
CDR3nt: TGTGCCAGTAGTATCTGGGGACAGGGGCCTGGCGAGCAGTACTTC

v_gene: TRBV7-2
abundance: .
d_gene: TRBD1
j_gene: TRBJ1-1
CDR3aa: CASTGDRGNTEAFF
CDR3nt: TGTGCCAGCACCGGTGACAGGGGCAACACTGAAGCTTTCTTT

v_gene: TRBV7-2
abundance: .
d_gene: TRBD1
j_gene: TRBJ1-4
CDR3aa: CASSLGTGVNEKLFF
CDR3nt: TGTGCCAGCAGCTTAGGGACAGGCGTTAATGAAAAACTGTTTTTT

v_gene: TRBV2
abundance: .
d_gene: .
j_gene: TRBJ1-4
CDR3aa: CASSSGRGEKLFF
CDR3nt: TGTGCCAGCAGCTCGGGGAGGGGGGAAAAACTGTTTTTT

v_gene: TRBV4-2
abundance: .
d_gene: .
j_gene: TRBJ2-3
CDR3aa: CASSQGGGEADTQYF
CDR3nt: TGTGCCAGCAGCCAAGGGGGCGGGGAGGCAGATACGCAGTATTTT

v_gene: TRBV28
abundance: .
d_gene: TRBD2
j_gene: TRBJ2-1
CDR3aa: CASGPFGGRASDEQFF
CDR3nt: TGTGCCAGCGGCCCCTTTGGCGGGAGGGCCTCGGATGAGCAGTTCTTC

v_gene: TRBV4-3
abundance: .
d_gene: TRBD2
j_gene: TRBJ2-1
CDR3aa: CASSQGDPREGYNEQFF
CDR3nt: TGCGCCAGCAGCCAAGGAGATCCGCGGGAGGGCTACAATGAGCAGTTCTTC

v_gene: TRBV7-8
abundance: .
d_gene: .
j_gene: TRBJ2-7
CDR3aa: CASASGGHYEQYF
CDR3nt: TGTGCCAGCGCGAGTGGGGGGCACTACGAGCAGTACTTC

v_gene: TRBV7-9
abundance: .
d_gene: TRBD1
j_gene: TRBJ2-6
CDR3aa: CASSRSGQGDGANVLTF
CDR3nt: TGTGCCAGCAGCAGGTCGGGACAGGGAGATGGGGCCAACGTCCTGACTTTC

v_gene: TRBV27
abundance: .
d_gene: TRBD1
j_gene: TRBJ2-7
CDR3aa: CASSHGQGYEQYF
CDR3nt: TGTGCCAGCAGTCACGGACAGGGCTACGAGCAGTACTTC

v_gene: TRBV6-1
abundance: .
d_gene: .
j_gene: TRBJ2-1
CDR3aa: CASTSRKGGNEQFF
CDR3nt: TGTGCCAGCACCTCACGAAAGGGGGGCAATGAGCAGTTCTTC

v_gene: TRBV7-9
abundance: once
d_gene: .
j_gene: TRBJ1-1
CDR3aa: CASSFGNTEAFF
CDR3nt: TGTGCCAGCAGCTTCGGAAACACTGAAGCTTTCTTT

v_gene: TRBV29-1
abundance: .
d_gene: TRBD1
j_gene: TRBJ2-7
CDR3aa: CSVVQGAGYEQYF
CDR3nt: TGCAGCGTTGTACAGGGGGCAGGCTACGAGCAGTACTTC

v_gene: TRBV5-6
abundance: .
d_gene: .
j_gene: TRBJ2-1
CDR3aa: CASSLLTPLNEQFF
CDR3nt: TGTGCCAGCAGCTTGTTAACCCCCCTGAATGAGCAGTTCTTC

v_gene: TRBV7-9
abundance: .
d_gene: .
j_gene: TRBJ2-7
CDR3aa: CASSLVWQERTYEQYF
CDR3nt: TGTGCCAGCAGCTTAGTTTGGCAGGAGAGGACCTACGAGCAGTACTTC

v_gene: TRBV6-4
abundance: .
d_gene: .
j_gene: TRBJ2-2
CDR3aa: CASSNGYTGELFF
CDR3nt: TGTGCCAGCAGCAACGGGTACACCGGGGAGCTGTTTTTT

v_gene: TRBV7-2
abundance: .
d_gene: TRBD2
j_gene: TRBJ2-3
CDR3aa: CASSLQAGGRTDTQYF
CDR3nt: TGTGCCAGCAGCTTACAAGCGGGGGGACGCACAGATACGCAGTATTTT

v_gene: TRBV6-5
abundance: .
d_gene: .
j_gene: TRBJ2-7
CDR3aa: CASSYSPGAPYEQYF
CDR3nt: TGTGCCAGCAGTTACTCTCCGGGGGCCCCCTACGAGCAGTACTTC

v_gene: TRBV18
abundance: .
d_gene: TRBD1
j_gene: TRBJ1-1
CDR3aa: CASSRVTGGLTEAFF
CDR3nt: TGTGCCAGCTCACGCGTCACAGGGGGGCTAACTGAAGCTTTCTTT

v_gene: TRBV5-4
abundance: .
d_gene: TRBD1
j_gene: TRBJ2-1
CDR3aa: CASSLGQGVYNEQFF
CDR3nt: TGTGCCAGCAGCTTGGGACAGGGGGTCTACAATGAGCAGTTCTTC

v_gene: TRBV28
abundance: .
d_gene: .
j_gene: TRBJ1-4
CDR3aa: CASSLSGEKLFF
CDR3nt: TGTGCCAGCAGCTTGAGTGGGGAAAAACTGTTTTTT

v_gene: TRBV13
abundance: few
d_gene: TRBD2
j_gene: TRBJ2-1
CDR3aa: CASSSRGGSYNEQFF
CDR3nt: TGTGCCAGCAGTTCTCGGGGGGGCTCCTACAATGAGCAGTTCTTC

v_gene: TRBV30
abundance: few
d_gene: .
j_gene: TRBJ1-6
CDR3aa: CAWSQNSDSPLHF
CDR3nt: TGTGCCTGGAGCCAAAACTCCGATTCACCCCTCCACTTT

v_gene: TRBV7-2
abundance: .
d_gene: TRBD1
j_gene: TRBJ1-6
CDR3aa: CASSLAGGTGLSSYNSPLHF
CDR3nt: TGTGCCAGCAGCTTAGCCGGAGGGACAGGGCTTAGCTCCTATAATTCACCCCTCCACTTT

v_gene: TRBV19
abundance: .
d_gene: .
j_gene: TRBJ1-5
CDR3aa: CASQTGNSNQPQHF
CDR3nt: TGTGCCAGTCAGACAGGAAATAGCAATCAGCCCCAGCATTTT

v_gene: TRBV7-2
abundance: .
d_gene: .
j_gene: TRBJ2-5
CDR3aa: CASSLASLLETQYF
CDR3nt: TGTGCCAGCAGCTTAGCGAGCCTTCTAGAGACCCAGTACTTC

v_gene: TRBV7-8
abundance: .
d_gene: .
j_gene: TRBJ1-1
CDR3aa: CASQDNRASGLEAFF
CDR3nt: TGTGCCAGCCAGGACAACAGGGCTTCGGGCCTTGAGGCTTTCTTT

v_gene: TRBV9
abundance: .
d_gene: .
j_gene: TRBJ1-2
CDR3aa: CASSLTDGRGYTF
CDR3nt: TGTGCCAGCAGCCTAACGGACGGGCGAGGCTACACCTTC

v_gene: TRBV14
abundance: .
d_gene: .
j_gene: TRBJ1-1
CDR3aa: CASSQNTEAFF
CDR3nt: TGTGCCAGCAGCCAAAACACTGAAGCTTTCTTT

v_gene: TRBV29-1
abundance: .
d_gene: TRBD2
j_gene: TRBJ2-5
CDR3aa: CSADSGGSQETQYF
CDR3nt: TGCAGCGCTGATAGCGGGGGTTCCCAAGAGACCCAGTACTTC

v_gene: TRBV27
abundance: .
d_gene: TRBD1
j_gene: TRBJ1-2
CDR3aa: CASRIGQGGYTF
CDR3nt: TGTGCCAGCAGAATCGGACAGGGAGGCTACACCTTC

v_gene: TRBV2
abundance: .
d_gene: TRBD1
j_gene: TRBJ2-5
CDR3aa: CASHRGQSQETQYF
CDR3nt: TGTGCCAGCCACAGGGGACAGAGCCAAGAAACCCAGTACTTC

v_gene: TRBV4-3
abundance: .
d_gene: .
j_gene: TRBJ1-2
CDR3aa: CASSLQTVNYGYTF
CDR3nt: TGCGCCAGCAGCCTTCAGACGGTTAACTATGGCTACACCTTC

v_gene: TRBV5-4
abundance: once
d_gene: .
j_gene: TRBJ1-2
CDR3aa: CASSQDPRNYGYTF
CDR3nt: TGTGCCAGCAGCCAAGATCCCAGGAACTATGGCTACACCTTC

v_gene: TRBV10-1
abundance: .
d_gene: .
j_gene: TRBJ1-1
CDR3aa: CASSQGPLGNTEAFF
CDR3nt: TGCGCCAGCAGTCAGGGTCCACTGGGGAACACTGAAGCTTTTTTT

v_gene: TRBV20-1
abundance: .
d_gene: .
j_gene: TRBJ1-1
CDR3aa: CSASQGTEAFF
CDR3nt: TGCAGTGCCTCCCAGGGGACTGAAGCTTTCTTT

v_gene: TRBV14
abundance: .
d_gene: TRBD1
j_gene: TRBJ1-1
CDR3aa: CASSLRTGRNTEAFF
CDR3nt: TGTGCCAGCAGCCTACGGACAGGAAGGAACACTGAAGCTTTCTTT

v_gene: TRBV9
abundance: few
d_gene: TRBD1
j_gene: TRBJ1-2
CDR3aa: CASSVATGPAGYTF
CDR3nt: TGTGCCAGCAGCGTAGCGACAGGGCCGGCGGGCTACACCTTC

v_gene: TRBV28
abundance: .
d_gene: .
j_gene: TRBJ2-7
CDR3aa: CATRARDNEQYF
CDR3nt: TGTGCCACCAGGGCTAGGGACAACGAGCAGTACTTC